Below, 30 T cell receptor beta chains from the same sample are listed, as sequenced in a study of blood T cell repertoires in COVID-19. Assay used: immunoSEQ multiplex PCR; TCRdb lists only in-frame clones, some missing. This table holds around 180,000 clones, about 85% found once. The sample was peripheral blood. Receptors were obtained from an elderly man with COVID-19, enrolled during active disease.

This sequence joins TRBV27 and TRBJ1-5; unclear D gene. Germline assignment: CDR1 MNHEY and CDR2 SMNVEV (reference sequence). The ends were cut back, 6 bases at V and 3 bases at J, with 24 bases in the middle. This CDR3 contains 18 residues. The CDR3 region has the DNA TGTGCCAGCAGCCAATACCCTCCGACCTTTGACTCCAATCAGCCCCAGCATTTT. This gives the protein CASSQYPPTFDSNQPQHF.

The gene calls are TRBV9 and TRBJ1-3; TRBD1 matches at 8 bases. CDR3 size: 13 residues. Losses at the gene ends were 3 bases for V and 4 bases for J; bases not matched to a gene: 0. Germline lookup yields CDR1 SGDLS and CDR2 YYNGEE. This chain's CDR3 is CASSGTGGNTIYF. The CDR3 region has the DNA TGTGCCAGCAGCGGGACAGGGGGAAACACCATATATTTT. Combining the CDR3 with reference TRBV9 and TRBJ1-3 gives the whole variable domain DSGVTQTPKHLITATGQRVTLRCSPRSGDLSVYWYQQSLDQGLQFLIQYYNGEERAKGNILERFSAQQFPDLHSELNLSSLELGDSALYFCASSGTGGNTIYFGEGSWLTVV.

This chain connects TRBV2 to TRBJ1-2; tentatively, D is TRBD1 (5 bases). The V gene's germline CDR1 is SNHLY and CDR2 FYNNEI. The CDR3 length is 13 residues. The V end was cut by 0 bases, the J end by 4 bases, with 6 bases between. CDR3 sequence: CASSEAGLYGYTF. CDR3 DNA sequence: TGTGCCAGCAGTGAAGCGGGGCTCTATGGCTACACCTTC. Complete variable domain (other parts from reference TRBV2 and TRBJ1-2): EPEVTQTPSHQVTQMGQEVILRCVPISNHLYFYWYRQILGQKVEFLVSFYNNEISEKSEIFDDQFSVERPDGSNFTLKIRSTKLEDSAMYFCASSEAGLYGYTFGSGTRLTVV.

The chain employs TRBV5-1 and TRBJ2-7, with 11 bases identical to TRBD2. The trim removed 5 bases at V and 4 bases at J, leaving 8 bases unmatched. The CDR3 length is 15 residues. CDR1 and CDR2 from the germline V gene are SGHRS and YFSETQ. In DNA form, the CDR3 reads TGCGCCAGCAGGGATGAGACTAGCGGGACTTACGAGCAGTACTTC. This gives the protein CASRDETSGTYEQYF. Based on the CDR3 plus reference TRBV5-1 and TRBJ2-7, the full variable domain is KAGVTQTPRYLIKTRGQQVTLSCSPISGHRSVSWYQQTPGQGLQFLFEYFSETQRNKGNFPGRFSGRQFSNSRSEMNVSTLELGDSALYLCASRDETSGTYEQYFGPGTRLTVT.

This clone was picked up a small number of times. The chain joins TRBV3-1 (or the pseudogene TRBV3-2) to TRBJ1-3; perhaps TRBD1 as D (6 bases). Germline V gives CDR1 LGHDT, CDR2 YNNKEL (reference sequence). The CDR3 spans 18 residues. Trimming removed 5 bases at V and 3 bases at J, with 23 bases between. The CDR3 is CASSGNRVKYLVGNTIYF. The CDR3, as DNA: TGTGCCAGCAGCGGAAACAGGGTAAAGTATTTAGTTGGAAACACCATATATTTT.

This sequence joins TRBV4-1 and TRBJ2-7; 9 nucleotides match TRBD1. Germline V CDR1 and CDR2: MGHRA, YSYEKL. The CDR3 runs 16 residues. Trimming removed 0 bases from V and 5 bases from J; junction bases left unmatched: 8. The CDR3 DNA is TGCGCCAGCAGCCAAGATCTAGCACAGGGGGCCCACGAGCAGTACTTC. Its translation is CASSQDLAQGAHEQYF.

To note about this clone: The same CDR3 arises from other DNA sequences in this sample as well. The rearrangement joins TRBV27 to TRBJ2-1; 7 positions agree with TRBD2. The CDR3 has 15 residues. The V gene's germline CDR1 is MNHEY and CDR2 SMNVEV (reference sequence). Trimming took 3 bases from V and 0 from J; bases not matched to a gene: 2. The CDR3, as DNA: TGTGCCAGCAGTTTGGGAGGGAGCTCCTACAATGAGCAGTTCTTC. As protein: CASSLGGSSYNEQFF.

The rearrangement links TRBV7-8 to TRBJ2-7, with 7 bases lining up with TRBD1. Germline CDR1 SGHVS, CDR2 FQNEAQ. The CDR3 covers 12 residues. Trimming cost V 5 bases and J 3 bases; bases outside gene matches: 1. Written as DNA, the CDR3 is TGTGCCAGCAGCCCAGGGGGCTACGAGCAGTACTTC. This gives the protein CASSPGGYEQYF.

This chain uses TRBV6-5 with TRBJ2-5; D is possibly TRBD2 (6 bases). With 5 bases removed from V and 4 bases from J, the gap between germline ends came to 11 bases. The germline V gene has CDR1 MNHEY and CDR2 SVGAGI. The CDR3 consists of 13 residues. CDR3 nucleotide sequence: TGTGCCAGCAGTCAGACTAGTGGAGAGACCCAGTACTTC. Its protein product is CASSQTSGETQYF.

This chain connects TRBV24-1 to TRBJ2-1, with a weak D call TRBD2 (7 bases). CDR3 length: 15 amino acids. Trimming took 3 bases from V and 6 from J, leaving 14 bases between them. Germline loops: CDR1 KGHDR, CDR2 SFDVKD. The CDR3 nucleotides read TGTGCCACCAGTGATGGGGGGGCGGGGGCCAATGAGCAGTTCTTC. Its translation: CATSDGGAGANEQFF.

This sequence joins TRBV9 and TRBJ2-5, with 11 nucleotides matching TRBD1. Trimming took 9 bases from V and 5 from J; bases not matched to a gene: 6. The CDR3 runs 13 residues. In germline, CDR1 is SGDLS, CDR2 YYNGEE. The CDR3 sequence is CATSRDRGETQYF. In nucleotides, the CDR3 is TGTGCCACCTCCCGGGACAGGGGGGAGACCCAGTACTTC.

This clone appeared a few times. This chain links TRBV19 with TRBJ2-1, with 10 bases that match TRBD2. CDR1 and CDR2 from the germline V gene are LNHDA and SQIVND (reference sequence). The trim removed 6 bases at V and 4 bases at J, leaving 9 bases unmatched. The CDR3 loop spans 16 amino acids. CDR3 in DNA: TGTGCCAGTAGAGAGCTAGCGGGGGTTGTATACAATGAGCAGTTCTTC. Translating gives CASRELAGVVYNEQFF.

As regards this clone: One end of the junction fails to match germline, which may point to a read error. This sequence joins TRBV5-1 and TRBJ1-2; D is ambiguous. Per the germline V gene, CDR1 is SGHRS and CDR2 is YFSETQ. This CDR3 region has 14 residues. CDR3 loop: CASTLLQAGYGYTF. In DNA form, the CDR3 reads TGCGCCAGCACCTTGTTGCAGGCAGGCTATGGCTACACCTTC.

The chain recombines TRBV6-7 with TRBJ2-3, with TRBD2 matching 9 bases. TRBV6-7 falls under the ORF class, with uncertain function. V shed 0 bases and J 2 bases; nucleotides not matched to a gene: 3. CDR3 length: 16 residues. CDR3 in DNA: TGTGCCAGCAGTTACTCGAGCGGGGGGCCCACAGATACGCAGTATTTT. This encodes CASSYSSGGPTDTQYF.

The rearrangement joins TRBV5-8 to TRBJ1-2, with a tentative D call TRBD1 (6 bases). Germline V gene lookup returns CDR1 SGHTS and CDR2 YDEGEE. The CDR3 contains 13 residues. Trimming shortened V by 0 bases and J by 5 bases, and 8 bases separated the two germline ends. CDR3 amino acids: CASSLAGVYGYTF. CDR3 in DNA: TGTGCCAGCAGCTTGGCAGGGGTTTATGGCTACACCTTC.

The rearrangement links TRBV11-3 to TRBJ2-5; 9 nucleotides line up with TRBD1. Germline V gene sequence: CDR1 SGHNT, CDR2 YENEEA. This CDR3 has 12 amino acids. Losses at the gene ends were 7 bases for V and 5 bases for J; bases not matched to a gene: 2. This CDR3 is CASKGTGETQYF. The DNA for the CDR3 is TGTGCCAGCAAGGGGACAGGGGAGACCCAGTACTTC.

The chain combines TRBV6-1 with TRBJ1-2, with D tentatively TRBD1 (5 bases). CDR1 MNHNS and CDR2 SASEGT come from the germline V gene. CDR3 length equals 15 residues. Between the trimmed V and J ends, which lost 1 base and 4 bases, there was a span of 13 bases. CDR3: CASSEEQGIGYGYTF. The DNA of the CDR3 is TGTGCCAGCAGTGAAGAGCAGGGCATTGGCTATGGCTACACCTTC.

This chain uses TRBV12-3 or TRBV12-4 with TRBJ2-1; D is possibly TRBD1 (6 bases). CDR3 length: 12 amino acids. V lost 5 bases and J 5 bases, leaving 7 bases between the germline ends. CDR3 sequence (DNA): TGTGCCAGCAGTACAGGGAACAATGAGCAGTTCTTC. It codes for CASSTGNNEQFF.

This chain uses TRBV19 with TRBJ2-7; D not certain. Trimming left V 1 base short and J 2 bases short, with 9 bases between. The CDR3 is made up of 14 amino acids. CDR1 is LNHDA and CDR2 is SQIVND in the germline V gene (reference sequence). The CDR3 sequence is CASSIGRYPYEQYF. DNA of the CDR3: TGTGCCAGTAGTATAGGCAGGTACCCCTACGAGCAGTACTTC.

The genes are TRBV6-5 and TRBJ1-2; 8 nucleotides align to TRBD1. The ends lost 2 bases at V and 9 bases at J; junction bases unmatched: 2. CDR1 and CDR2 from the germline V gene are MNHEY and SVGAGI. The CDR3 consists of 12 residues. The CDR3 sequence: CASSYGQGRYTF. The DNA for the CDR3 is TGTGCCAGCAGTTACGGACAGGGACGCTACACCTTC.

V gene TRBV16 combines with J gene TRBJ2-4; D may be TRBD1 (5 bases). Germline loops: CDR1 KGHSY, CDR2 FQNENV. Trimming stripped 4 bases from V and 3 bases from J, with 28 bases between. CDR3 length equals 20 residues. CDR3 bases: TGTGCCAGCAGCCGCACTCCGGCAGGGAATCCCCCTGAAGGCAAAAACATTCAGTACTTC. Protein sequence: CASSRTPAGNPPEGKNIQYF.

The V call is TRBV10-1, the J call TRBJ1-4; a weak D match, TRBD1 (5 bases). Trimming took 1 base from V and 7 from J, leaving 19 bases between them. Germline CDR1 reads WNHNN; CDR2 reads SYGVQD (reference sequence). There are 17 residues in the CDR3. The DNA for the CDR3 is TGCGCCAGCAGTGAGTTCTATTCGACAGCCTTTATTGAAAAACTGTTTTTT. Amino acids: CASSEFYSTAFIEKLFF.

The genes are TRBV25-1 and TRBJ1-3, with 10 bases that match TRBD1. The CDR3 extends over 16 amino acids. After removal of 4 bases from V and 1 base from J, the junction contained 4 bases not matched to a gene. The germline V gene has CDR1 MGHDK and CDR2 SYGVNS. CDR3 sequence reads: CASSGQGAVSGNTIYF. DNA for the CDR3: TGTGCCAGCAGTGGACAGGGGGCAGTTTCTGGAAACACCATATATTTT.

V gene TRBV5-6 combines with J gene TRBJ2-1; D is possibly TRBD2 (6 bases). This CDR3 has 15 residues. V was shortened by 5 bases and J by 3 bases, with 15 bases between the two germline ends. Germline loops: CDR1 SGHDT, CDR2 YYEEEE. Here the CDR3 DNA reads TGTGCCAGCAGACCCCGGGACTCGGGCTACAATGAGCAGTTCTTC. This translates into CASRPRDSGYNEQFF.

The rearrangement links TRBV6-5 to TRBJ1-5; possibly TRBD1 for D (6 bases). This CDR3 has 15 residues. The germline gives CDR1 MNHEY, CDR2 SVGAGI. Trimming cost V 5 bases and J 0 bases, with 11 bases left between them. CDR3 sequence (DNA): TGTGCCAGCAGTACCCGGACAGATAGCAATCAGCCCCAGCATTTT. Translating gives CASSTRTDSNQPQHF.

The chain is built from TRBV29-1 and TRBJ1-1; 7 bases align to TRBD1. CDR1 SQVTM and CDR2 ANQGSEA come from the germline V gene. CDR3 length equals 12 residues. Unmatched junction bases numbered 6, after V lost 7 bases and J lost 4 bases. The CDR3 bases are TGCAGCGCTCTAACAGGGGCCACTGAAGCTTTCTTT. It yields the protein CSALTGATEAFF.

The chain joins TRBV2 to TRBJ1-6; D unresolved. With 1 base removed from V and 7 bases from J, the gap between germline ends came to 17 bases. This CDR3 is built from 17 residues. Germline loops: CDR1 SNHLY, CDR2 FYNNEI. The CDR3 protein is CASSEVGRSSGNSPLHF. In DNA, the CDR3 is TGTGCCAGCAGTGAAGTCGGCCGGAGCTCTGGAAATTCACCCCTCCACTTT.

This clone showed up just once. V gene TRBV19 combines with J gene TRBJ1-5; D perhaps matches TRBD1 (6 bases). The germline gives CDR1 LNHDA, CDR2 SQIVND (reference sequence). Trimming took 5 bases from V and 1 from J, leaving 18 bases between them. CDR3 length equals 17 residues. CDR3 protein: CASSGDRRKLSNQPQHF. The CDR3, as DNA: TGTGCCAGTAGTGGAGACAGGCGCAAGCTAAGCAATCAGCCCCAGCATTTT. Full variable domain (outside the CDR3, taken from reference TRBV19 and TRBJ1-5): DGGITQSPKYLFRKEGQNVTLSCEQNLNHDAMYWYRQDPGQGLRLIYYSQIVNDFQKGDIAEGYSVSREKKESFPLTVTSAQKNPTAFYLCASSGDRRKLSNQPQHFGDGTRLSIL.

The chain carries TRBV7-8 and TRBJ1-5, with D possibly matching TRBD1 (6 bases). V was shortened by 1 base and J by 5 bases, with 6 bases between the two germline ends. The germline CDR1 and CDR2 sequences are SGHVS and FQNEAQ. The CDR3 extends over 13 amino acids. This CDR3 reads CASSLDRDQPQHF. CDR3 coding DNA: TGTGCCAGCAGCTTAGACAGGGATCAGCCCCAGCATTTT.

The J gene is TRBJ2-2, the V gene TRBV7-9; 7 nucleotides match TRBD1. CDR1 is SEHNR and CDR2 is FQNEAQ in the germline V gene (reference sequence). This CDR3 is 14 amino acids long. The V segment lost 5 bases and the J segment 2 bases; nucleotides outside the gene matches: 2. CDR3 residues: CASSPGGNTGELFF. In DNA form, the CDR3 reads TGTGCCAGCAGCCCAGGGGGAAACACCGGGGAGCTGTTTTTT.